Included here is one T cell receptor beta chain sequence, with context. Antigen specificity is unknown. V was trimmed by 0 bases and J by 0 bases, leaving 6 bases between them. Germline-derived CDR1 and CDR2 are SGHDN and FVKESK. The CDR3 sequence is 16 residues long. The data stem from a study of CD8+CD57+ T cells in acquired aplastic anemia. Looking at the study overall: Sorted CD4+ and CD8+ cells yielded approximately 3.4 ug of DNA on average. Study-level results: Patients showed no significant difference from controls in CD8+ Simpson's diversity. Some 30 was the count of CD8+ CDR3 sequences that patients shared with controls.

The sequenced patients had an expansion of CD8+CD57+ cells seen by flow cytometry. Researchers used genomic DNA as the template to profile TCR beta VDJ and CDR3. TCRdb reanalysed the reads using MiXCR and keeps one entry per CDR3 protein. Here the sample spans under 200,000 distinct CDR3 sequences, around 75% being singletons. The gene calls are TRBV14 and TRBJ2-6; D gene unclear. The source of this sequence is a human donor with aplastic anemia. Sequences were obtained from sorted CD4+, CD8+, or CD8+CD57+ T cells (not recorded which) from PBMCs. CDR3 region: CASSQDSFSGANVLTF. The CDR3 DNA sequence: TGTGCCAGCAGCCAAGACTCTTTCTCTGGGGCCAACGTCCTGACTTTC.